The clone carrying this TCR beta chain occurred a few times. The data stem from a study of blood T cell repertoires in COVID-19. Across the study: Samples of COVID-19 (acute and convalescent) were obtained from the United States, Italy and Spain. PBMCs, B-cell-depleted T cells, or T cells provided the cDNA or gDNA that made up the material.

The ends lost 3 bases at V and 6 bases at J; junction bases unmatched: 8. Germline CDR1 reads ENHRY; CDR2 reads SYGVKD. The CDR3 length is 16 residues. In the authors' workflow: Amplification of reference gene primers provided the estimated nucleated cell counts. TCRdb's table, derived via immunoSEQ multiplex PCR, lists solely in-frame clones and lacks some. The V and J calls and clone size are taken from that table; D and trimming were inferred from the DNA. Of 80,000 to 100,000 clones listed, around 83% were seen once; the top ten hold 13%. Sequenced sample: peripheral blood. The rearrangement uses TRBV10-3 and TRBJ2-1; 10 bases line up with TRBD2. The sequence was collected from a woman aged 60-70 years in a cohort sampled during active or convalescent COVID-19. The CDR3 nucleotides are TGTGCCATCAGTGATGGGAGCGGGAGGGCCCTCAATGAGCAGTTCTTC. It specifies CAISDGSGRALNEQFF.